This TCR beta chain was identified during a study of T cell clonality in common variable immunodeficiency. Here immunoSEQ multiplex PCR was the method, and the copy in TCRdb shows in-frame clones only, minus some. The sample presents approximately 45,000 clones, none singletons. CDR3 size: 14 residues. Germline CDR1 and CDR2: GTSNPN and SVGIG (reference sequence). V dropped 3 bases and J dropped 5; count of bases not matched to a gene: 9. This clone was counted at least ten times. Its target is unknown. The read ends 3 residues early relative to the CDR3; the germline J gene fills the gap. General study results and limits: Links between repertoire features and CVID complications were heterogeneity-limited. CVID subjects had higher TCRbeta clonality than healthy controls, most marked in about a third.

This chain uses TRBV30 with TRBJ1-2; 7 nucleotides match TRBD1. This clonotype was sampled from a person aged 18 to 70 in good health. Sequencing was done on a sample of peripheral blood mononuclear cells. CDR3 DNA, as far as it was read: TGTGCCTGGAGGAAGGACAGGCTACGGTATGGC. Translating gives CAWRKDRLRYG. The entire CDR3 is CAWRKDRLRYGYTF.